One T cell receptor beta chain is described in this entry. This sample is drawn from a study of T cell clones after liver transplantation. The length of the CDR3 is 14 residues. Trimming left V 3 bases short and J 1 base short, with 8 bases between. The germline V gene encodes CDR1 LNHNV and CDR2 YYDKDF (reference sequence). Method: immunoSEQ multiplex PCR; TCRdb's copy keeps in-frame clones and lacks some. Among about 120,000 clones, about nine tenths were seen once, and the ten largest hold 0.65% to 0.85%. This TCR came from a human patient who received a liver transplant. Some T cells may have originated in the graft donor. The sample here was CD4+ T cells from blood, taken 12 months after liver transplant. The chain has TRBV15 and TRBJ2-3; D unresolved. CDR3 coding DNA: TGTGCCACCAGCAGCGATCTCGGCACAGATACGCAGTATTTT. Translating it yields CATSSDLGTDTQYF.